This T cell receptor beta chain was recorded in a study of cytomegalovirus exposure and HLA in healthy donors. V lost 6 bases and J lost 4; bases outside the gene matches: 5. CDR3 size: 15 residues. The germline V gene has CDR1 MDHEN and CDR2 SYDVKM. Notes on the study in general: Among the most significant clusters, several appeared linked to common viral pathogens in a later analysis.

Note on this clone: Antigen specificity is unknown.

60 Vbeta and 13 Jbeta primers were used in PCR. Sequencing was performed with immunoSEQ multiplex PCR; in TCRdb, only in-frame clones are kept and a portion is missing. The sample data list 55,000 to 70,000 clones. Sequencing input: PBMCs. This TCR was sampled from a female donor in good health and CMV-seropositive. The chain has TRBV28 and TRBJ1-5; 11 positions match TRBD1. The DNA for the CDR3 is TGTGCCAGCAGGGCGGACAGGGGGCAGAATCAGCCCCAGCATTTT. It yields the protein CASRADRGQNQPQHF.